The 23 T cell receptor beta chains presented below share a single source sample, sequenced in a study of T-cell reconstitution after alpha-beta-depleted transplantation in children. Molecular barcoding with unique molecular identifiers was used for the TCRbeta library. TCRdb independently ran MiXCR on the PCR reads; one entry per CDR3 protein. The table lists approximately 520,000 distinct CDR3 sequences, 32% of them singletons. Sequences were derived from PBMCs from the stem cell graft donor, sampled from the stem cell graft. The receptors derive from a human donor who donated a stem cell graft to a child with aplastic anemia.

CDR3 amino acids: CASFSAGGPETQYF. CDR3 sequence (DNA): TGTGCCAGCTTTTCCGCGGGAGGGCCCGAGACCCAGTACTTC. V usage is TRBV12-3 or TRBV12-4 and J usage is TRBJ2-5, with 9 bases lining up with TRBD2. The CDR3 has 14 residues. The trim removed 8 bases at V and 5 bases at J, leaving 9 bases unmatched.

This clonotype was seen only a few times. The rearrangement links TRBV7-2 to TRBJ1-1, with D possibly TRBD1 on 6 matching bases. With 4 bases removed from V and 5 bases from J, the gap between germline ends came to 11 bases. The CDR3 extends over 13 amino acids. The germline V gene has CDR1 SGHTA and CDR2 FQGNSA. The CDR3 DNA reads TGTGCCAGCAGCTCGGGGGCGCGGACTGAAGCTTTCTTT. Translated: CASSSGARTEAFF.

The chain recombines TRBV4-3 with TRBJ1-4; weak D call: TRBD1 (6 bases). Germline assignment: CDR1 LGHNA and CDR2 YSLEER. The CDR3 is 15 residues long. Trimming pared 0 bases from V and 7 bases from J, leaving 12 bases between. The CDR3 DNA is TGCGCCAGCAGCCAAGATTACAGGGCTCGTGAAAAACTGTTTTTT. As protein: CASSQDYRAREKLFF.

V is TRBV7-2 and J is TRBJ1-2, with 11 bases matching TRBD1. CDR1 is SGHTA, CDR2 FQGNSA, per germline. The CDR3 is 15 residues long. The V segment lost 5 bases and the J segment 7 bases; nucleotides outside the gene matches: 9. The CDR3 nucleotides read TGTGCCAGCAGCCCGAACCCCGGGACAGGGGGTGGCTACACCTTC. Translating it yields CASSPNPGTGGGYTF.

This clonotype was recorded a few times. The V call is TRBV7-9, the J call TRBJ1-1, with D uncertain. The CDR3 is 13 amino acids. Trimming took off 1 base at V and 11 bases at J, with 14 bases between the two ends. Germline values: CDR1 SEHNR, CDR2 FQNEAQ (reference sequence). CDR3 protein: CASSLDWLVEAFF. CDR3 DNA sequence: TGTGCCAGCAGCTTAGACTGGCTGGTTGAGGCTTTCTTT.

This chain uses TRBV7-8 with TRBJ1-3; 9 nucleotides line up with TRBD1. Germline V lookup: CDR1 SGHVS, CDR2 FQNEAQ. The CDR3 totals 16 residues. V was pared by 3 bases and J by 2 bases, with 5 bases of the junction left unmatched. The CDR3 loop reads CASSFGQGMAGNTIYF. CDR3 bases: TGTGCCAGCAGCTTTGGACAGGGGATGGCTGGAAACACCATATATTTT.

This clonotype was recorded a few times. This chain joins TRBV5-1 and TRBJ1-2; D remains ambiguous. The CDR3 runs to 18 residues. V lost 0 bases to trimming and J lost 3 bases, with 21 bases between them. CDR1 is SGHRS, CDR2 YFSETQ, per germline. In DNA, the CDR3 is TGCGCCAGCAGCTTGGGGAGACATTCATCCCCAACGGACTATGGCTACACCTTC. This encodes CASSLGRHSSPTDYGYTF. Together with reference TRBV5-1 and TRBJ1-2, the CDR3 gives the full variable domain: KAGVTQTPRYLIKTRGQQVTLSCSPISGHRSVSWYQQTPGQGLQFLFEYFSETQRNKGNFPGRFSGRQFSNSRSEMNVSTLELGDSALYLCASSLGRHSSPTDYGYTFGSGTRLTVV.

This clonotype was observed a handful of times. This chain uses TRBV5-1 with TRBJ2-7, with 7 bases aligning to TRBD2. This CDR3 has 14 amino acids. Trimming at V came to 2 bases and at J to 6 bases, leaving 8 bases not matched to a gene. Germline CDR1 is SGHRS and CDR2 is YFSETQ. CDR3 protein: CASSLSGRAGEQYV. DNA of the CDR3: TGCGCCAGCAGCTTAAGTGGGAGGGCCGGCGAGCAGTACGTC.

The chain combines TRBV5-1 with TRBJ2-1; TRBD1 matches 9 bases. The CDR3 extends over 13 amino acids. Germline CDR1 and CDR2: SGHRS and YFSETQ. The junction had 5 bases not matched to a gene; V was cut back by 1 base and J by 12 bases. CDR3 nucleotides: TGCGCCAGCAGCTTGAGGGCGGACAGGGGGCAGTTCTTC. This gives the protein CASSLRADRGQFF. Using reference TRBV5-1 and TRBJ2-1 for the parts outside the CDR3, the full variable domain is KAGVTQTPRYLIKTRGQQVTLSCSPISGHRSVSWYQQTPGQGLQFLFEYFSETQRNKGNFPGRFSGRQFSNSRSEMNVSTLELGDSALYLCASSLRADRGQFFGPGTRLTVL.

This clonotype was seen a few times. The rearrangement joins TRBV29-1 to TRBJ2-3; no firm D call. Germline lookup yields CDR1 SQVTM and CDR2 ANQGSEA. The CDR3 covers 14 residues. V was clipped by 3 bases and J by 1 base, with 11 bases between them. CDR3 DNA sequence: TGCAGCGTTGATGCGGTTGACCGCACAGATACGCAGTATTTT. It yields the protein CSVDAVDRTDTQYF.

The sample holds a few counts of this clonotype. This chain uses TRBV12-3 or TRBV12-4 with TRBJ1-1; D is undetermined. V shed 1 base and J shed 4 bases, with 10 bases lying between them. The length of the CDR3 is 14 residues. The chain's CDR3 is CASSLDGLGTEAFF. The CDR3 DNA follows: TGTGCCAGCAGTTTAGATGGGCTGGGCACTGAAGCTTTCTTT.

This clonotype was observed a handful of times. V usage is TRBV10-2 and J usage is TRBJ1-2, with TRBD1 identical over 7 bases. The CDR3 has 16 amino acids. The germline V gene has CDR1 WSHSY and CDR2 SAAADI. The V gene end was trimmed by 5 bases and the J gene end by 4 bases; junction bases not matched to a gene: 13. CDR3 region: CASSPTKTGTPYGYTF. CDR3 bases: TGCGCCAGCAGTCCAACAAAGACAGGGACCCCCTATGGCTACACCTTC.

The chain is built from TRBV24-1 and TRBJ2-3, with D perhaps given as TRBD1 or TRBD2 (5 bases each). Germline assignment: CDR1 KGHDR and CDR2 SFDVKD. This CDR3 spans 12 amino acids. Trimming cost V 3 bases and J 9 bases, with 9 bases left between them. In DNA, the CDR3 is TGTGCCACCAGTGATCGGGGCGCCACGCAGTATTTT. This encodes CATSDRGATQYF.

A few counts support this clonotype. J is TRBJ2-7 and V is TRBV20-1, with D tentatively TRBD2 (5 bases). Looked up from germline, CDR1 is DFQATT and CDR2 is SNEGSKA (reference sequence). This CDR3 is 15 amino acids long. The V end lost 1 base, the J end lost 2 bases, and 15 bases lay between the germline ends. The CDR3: CSARGGINPTYEQYF. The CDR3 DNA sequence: TGCAGTGCTAGAGGAGGGATCAATCCTACCTACGAGCAGTACTTC.

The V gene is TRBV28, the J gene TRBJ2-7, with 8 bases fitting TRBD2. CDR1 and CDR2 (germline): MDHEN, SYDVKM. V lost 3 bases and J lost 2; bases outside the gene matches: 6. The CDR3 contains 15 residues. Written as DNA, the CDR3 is TGTGCCAGCAGTTTCCTCGGGGGGGATGCCTACGAGCAGTACTTC. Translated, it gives CASSFLGGDAYEQYF.

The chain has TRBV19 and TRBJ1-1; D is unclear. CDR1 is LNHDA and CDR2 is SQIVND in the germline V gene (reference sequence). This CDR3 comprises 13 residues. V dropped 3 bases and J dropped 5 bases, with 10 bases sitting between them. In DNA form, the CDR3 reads TGTGCCAGTAGTATTGAGGTAGGGACTGAAGCTTTCTTT. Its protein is CASSIEVGTEAFF.

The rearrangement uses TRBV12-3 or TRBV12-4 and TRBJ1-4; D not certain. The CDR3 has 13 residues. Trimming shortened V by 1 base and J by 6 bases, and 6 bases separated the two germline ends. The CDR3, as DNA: TGTGCCAGCAGTTTAGGTTTCGATGAAAAACTGTTTTTT. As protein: CASSLGFDEKLFF.

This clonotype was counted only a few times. Written as DNA, the CDR3 is TGTGCCAGCAGCGTAGCTAGGGTCCCTTACACAGATACGCAGTATTTT. Protein sequence: CASSVARVPYTDTQYF. V usage is TRBV9 and J usage is TRBJ2-3; D is ambiguous. In germline, CDR1 is SGDLS, CDR2 YYNGEE. This CDR3 is 16 amino acids long. The germline V and J ends were trimmed by 0 bases and 2 bases, with 13 bases remaining between them.

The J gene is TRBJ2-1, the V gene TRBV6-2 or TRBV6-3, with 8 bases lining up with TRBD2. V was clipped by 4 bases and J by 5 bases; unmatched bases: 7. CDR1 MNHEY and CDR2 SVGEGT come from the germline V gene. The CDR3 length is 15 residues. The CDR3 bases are TGTGCCAGCAGTTCCATGGTAGCGGGACACAATGAGCAGTTCTTC. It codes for CASSSMVAGHNEQFF.

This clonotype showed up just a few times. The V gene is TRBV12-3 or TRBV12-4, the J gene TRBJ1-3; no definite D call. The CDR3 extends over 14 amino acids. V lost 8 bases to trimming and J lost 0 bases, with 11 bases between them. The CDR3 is CASRRGSSGNTIYF. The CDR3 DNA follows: TGTGCCAGCCGCCGGGGTAGCTCTGGAAACACCATATATTTT.

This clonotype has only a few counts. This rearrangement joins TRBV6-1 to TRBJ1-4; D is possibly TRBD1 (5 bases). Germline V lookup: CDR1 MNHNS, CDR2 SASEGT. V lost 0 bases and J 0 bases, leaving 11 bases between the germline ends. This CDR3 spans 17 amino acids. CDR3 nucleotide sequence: TGTGCCAGCAGTGAAGCGGGACGTTTTTCAACTAATGAAAAACTGTTTTTT. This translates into CASSEAGRFSTNEKLFF.

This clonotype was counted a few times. The CDR3 nucleotides are TGCGCCAGCAGCCAAGATCCCCATCCCACTAGCGGCTCCTACGAGCAGTACTTC. Amino acids: CASSQDPHPTSGSYEQYF. J is TRBJ2-7 and V is TRBV4-3, with 8 bases matching TRBD2. The J segment lost 0 bases and the V segment lost 0 bases, leaving 10 bases of the junction unmatched. There are 18 residues in the CDR3. In germline, CDR1 is LGHNA, CDR2 YSLEER.

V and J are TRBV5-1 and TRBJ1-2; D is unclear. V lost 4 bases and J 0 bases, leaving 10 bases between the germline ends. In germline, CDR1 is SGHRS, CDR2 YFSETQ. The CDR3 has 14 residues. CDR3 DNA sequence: TGCGCCAGCAGCGAAGGACCTCCTAACTATGGCTACACCTTC. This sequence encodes CASSEGPPNYGYTF.